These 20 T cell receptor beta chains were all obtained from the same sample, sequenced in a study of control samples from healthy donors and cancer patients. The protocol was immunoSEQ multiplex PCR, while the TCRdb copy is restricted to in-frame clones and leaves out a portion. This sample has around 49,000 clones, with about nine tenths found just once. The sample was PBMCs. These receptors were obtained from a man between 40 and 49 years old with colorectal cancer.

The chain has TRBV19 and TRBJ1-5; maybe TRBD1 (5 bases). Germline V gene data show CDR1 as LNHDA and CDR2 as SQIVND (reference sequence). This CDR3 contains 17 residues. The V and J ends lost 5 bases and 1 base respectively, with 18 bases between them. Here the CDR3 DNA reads TGTGCCAGTAGTGCCCCCCAGGGCAGGCCCAGCAATCAGCCCCAGCATTTT. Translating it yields CASSAPQGRPSNQPQHF. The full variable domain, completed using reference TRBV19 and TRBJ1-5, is DGGITQSPKYLFRKEGQNVTLSCEQNLNHDAMYWYRQDPGQGLRLIYYSQIVNDFQKGDIAEGYSVSREKKESFPLTVTSAQKNPTAFYLCASSAPQGRPSNQPQHFGDGTRLSIL.

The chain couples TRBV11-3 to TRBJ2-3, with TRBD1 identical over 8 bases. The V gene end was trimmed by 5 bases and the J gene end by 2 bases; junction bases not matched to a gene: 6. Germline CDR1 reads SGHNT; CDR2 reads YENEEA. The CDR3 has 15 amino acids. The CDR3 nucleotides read TGTGCCAGCAGCACTCAGGGACAGGCCACAGATACGCAGTATTTT. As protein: CASSTQGQATDTQYF.

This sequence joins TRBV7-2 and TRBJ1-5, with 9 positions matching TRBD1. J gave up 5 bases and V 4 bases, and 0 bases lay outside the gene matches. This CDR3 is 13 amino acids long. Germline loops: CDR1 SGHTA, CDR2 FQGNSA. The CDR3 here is CASSWDRDQPQHF. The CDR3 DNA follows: TGTGCCAGCAGCTGGGACAGGGATCAGCCCCAGCATTTT.

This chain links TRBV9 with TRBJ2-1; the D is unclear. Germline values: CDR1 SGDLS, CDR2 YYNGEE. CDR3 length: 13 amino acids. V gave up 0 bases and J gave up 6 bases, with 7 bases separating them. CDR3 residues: CASSVERSNEQFF. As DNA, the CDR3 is TGTGCCAGCAGCGTAGAACGATCCAATGAGCAGTTCTTC.

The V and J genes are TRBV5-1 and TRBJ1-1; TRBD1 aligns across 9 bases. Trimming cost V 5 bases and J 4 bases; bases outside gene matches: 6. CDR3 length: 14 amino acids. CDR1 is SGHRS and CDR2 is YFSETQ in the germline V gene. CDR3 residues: CASRSQGASTEAFF. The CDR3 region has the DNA TGCGCCAGCAGATCACAGGGGGCGAGCACTGAAGCTTTCTTT.

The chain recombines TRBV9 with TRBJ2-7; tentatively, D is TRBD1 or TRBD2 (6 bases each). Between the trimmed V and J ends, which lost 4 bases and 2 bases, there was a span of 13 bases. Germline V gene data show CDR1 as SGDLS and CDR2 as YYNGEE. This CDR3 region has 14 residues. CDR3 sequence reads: CASSSGDNPYEQYF. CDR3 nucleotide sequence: TGTGCCAGCAGCTCGGGGGACAACCCCTACGAGCAGTACTTC. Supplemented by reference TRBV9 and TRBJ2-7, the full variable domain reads DSGVTQTPKHLITATGQRVTLRCSPRSGDLSVYWYQQSLDQGLQFLIQYYNGEERAKGNILERFSAQQFPDLHSELNLSSLELGDSALYFCASSSGDNPYEQYFGPGTRLTVT.

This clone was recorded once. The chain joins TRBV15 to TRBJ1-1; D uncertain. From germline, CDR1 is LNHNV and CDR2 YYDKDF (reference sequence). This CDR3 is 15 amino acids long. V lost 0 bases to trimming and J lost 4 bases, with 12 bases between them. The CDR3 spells CATSRDAIRVTEAFF. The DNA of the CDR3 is TGTGCCACCAGCAGAGATGCGATAAGGGTCACTGAAGCTTTCTTT.

As DNA, the CDR3 is TGCGCCAGCAGCTTGGTTTTGGGAGGCATGAACACTGAAGCTTTCTTT. Amino acids: CASSLVLGGMNTEAFF. The chain employs TRBV5-1 and TRBJ1-1, with unresolved D. The CDR3 loop spans 16 amino acids. The germline V and J ends were trimmed by 0 bases and 0 bases, with 12 bases remaining between them. CDR1 is SGHRS and CDR2 is YFSETQ in the germline V gene.

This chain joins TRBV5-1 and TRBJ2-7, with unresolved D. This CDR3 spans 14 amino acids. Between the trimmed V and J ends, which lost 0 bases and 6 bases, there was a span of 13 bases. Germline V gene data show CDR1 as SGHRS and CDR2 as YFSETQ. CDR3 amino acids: CASSLAGQASEQYF. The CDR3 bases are TGCGCCAGCAGCTTGGCCGGGCAGGCAAGCGAGCAGTACTTC.

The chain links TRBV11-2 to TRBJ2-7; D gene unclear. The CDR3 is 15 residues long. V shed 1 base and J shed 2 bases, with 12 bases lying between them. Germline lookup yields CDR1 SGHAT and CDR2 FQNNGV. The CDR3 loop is CASSLAPGQTYEQYF. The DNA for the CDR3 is TGTGCCAGCAGCTTAGCTCCGGGTCAAACCTACGAGCAGTACTTC.

CDR3 sequence (DNA): TGTGCCACCAGCAGAGATCGGGGGCCCGGCGGGAGTAACACCGGGGAGCTGTTTTTT. This gives the protein CATSRDRGPGGSNTGELFF. The rearrangement uses TRBV15 and TRBJ2-2; tentatively, D is TRBD2 (7 bases). The V end lost 0 bases, the J end lost 2 bases, and 19 bases lay between the germline ends. Germline lookup yields CDR1 LNHNV and CDR2 YYDKDF (reference sequence). The CDR3 covers 19 residues.

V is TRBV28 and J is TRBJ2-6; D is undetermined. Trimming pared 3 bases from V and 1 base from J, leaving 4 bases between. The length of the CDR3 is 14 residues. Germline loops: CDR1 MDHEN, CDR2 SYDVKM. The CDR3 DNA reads TGTGCCAGCAGTTTCCCGTCTGGGGCCAACGTCCTGACTTTC. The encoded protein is CASSFPSGANVLTF.

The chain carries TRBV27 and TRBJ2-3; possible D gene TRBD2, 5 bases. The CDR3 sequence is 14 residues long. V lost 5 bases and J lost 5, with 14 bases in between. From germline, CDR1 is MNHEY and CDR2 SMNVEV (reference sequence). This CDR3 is CASSSGRFGDTQYF. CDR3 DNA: TGTGCCAGCAGTAGCGGACGGTTCGGAGATACGCAGTATTTT.

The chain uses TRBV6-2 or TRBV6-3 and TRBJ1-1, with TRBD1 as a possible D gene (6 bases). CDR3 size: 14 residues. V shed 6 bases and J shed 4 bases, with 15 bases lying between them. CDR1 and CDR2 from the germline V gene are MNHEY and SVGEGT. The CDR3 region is CASSSTGAFTEAFF. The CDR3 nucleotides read TGTGCCAGCAGCTCCACGGGGGCGTTCACTGAAGCTTTCTTT.

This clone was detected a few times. CDR3 sequence (DNA): TGTGCCAGCAGTACCCAAAAGCGGGGTAATGAAAAACTGTTTTTT. Protein sequence: CASSTQKRGNEKLFF. The rearrangement uses TRBV28 and TRBJ1-4, with no clear D. V was shortened by 5 bases and J by 4 bases, with 14 bases between the two germline ends. The V gene's germline CDR1 is MDHEN and CDR2 SYDVKM. The CDR3 runs 15 residues.

The CDR3 nucleotides read TGTGCCAGCAGGCCCGGGACAGGCAACTATGGCTACACCTTC. This codes for CASRPGTGNYGYTF. The chain uses TRBV2 and TRBJ1-2; 8 bases agree with TRBD1. The germline gives CDR1 SNHLY, CDR2 FYNNEI. The trim removed 6 bases at V and 2 bases at J, leaving 5 bases unmatched. The CDR3 length is 14 residues.

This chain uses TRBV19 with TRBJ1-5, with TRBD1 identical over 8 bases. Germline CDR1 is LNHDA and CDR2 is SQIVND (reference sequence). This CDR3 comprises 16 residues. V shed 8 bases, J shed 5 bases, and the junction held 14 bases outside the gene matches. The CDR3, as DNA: TGTGCCAGTGGCCTGGCTAGAGGACAGGGTGATCAGCCCCAGCATTTT. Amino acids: CASGLARGQGDQPQHF.

Here the CDR3 DNA reads TGTGCCAGCAGCAGCCTTCTGGGCTCCTACGAGCAGTACTTC. It encodes CASSSLLGSYEQYF. This sequence joins TRBV28 and TRBJ2-7; D remains unclear. Germline V gives CDR1 MDHEN, CDR2 SYDVKM. V gave up 6 bases and J gave up 0 bases, with 12 bases separating them. There are 14 residues in the CDR3.

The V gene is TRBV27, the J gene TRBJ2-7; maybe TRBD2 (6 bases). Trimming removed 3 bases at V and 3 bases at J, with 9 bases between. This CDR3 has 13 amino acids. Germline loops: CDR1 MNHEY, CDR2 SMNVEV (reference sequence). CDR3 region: CASSLGLYYEQYF. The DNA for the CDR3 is TGTGCCAGCAGTTTGGGACTTTACTACGAGCAGTACTTC.

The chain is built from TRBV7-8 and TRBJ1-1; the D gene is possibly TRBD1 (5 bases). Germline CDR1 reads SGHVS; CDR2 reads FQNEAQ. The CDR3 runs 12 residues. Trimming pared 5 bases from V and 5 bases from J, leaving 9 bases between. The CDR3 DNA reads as TGTGCCAGCAGCATCGGGGGGACTGAAGCTTTCTTT. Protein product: CASSIGGTEAFF. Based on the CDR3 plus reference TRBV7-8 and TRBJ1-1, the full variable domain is GAGVSQSPRYKVAKRGQDVALRCDPISGHVSLFWYQQALGQGPEFLTYFQNEAQLDKSGLPSDRFFAERPEGSVSTLKIQRTQQEDSAVYLCASSIGGTEAFFGQGTRLTVV.